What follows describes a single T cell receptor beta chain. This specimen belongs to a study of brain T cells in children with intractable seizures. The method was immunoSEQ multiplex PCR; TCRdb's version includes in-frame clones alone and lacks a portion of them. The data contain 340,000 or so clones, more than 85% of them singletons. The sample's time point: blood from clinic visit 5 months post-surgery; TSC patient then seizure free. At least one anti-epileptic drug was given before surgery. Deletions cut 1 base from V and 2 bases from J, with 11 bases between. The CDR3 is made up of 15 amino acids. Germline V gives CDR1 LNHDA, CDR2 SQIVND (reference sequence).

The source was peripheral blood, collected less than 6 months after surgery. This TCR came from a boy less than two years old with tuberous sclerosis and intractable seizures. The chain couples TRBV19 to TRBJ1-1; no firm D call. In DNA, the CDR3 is TGTGCCAGTAGTATAGCCAATAGGTTTAACACTGAAGCTTTCTTT. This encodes CASSIANRFNTEAFF.